These 30 T cell receptor beta chains share one sample of origin, sequenced in a study of Ad26.COV2.S vaccination and SARS-CoV-2 variants (dated by TCRdb to the early 2020s). The library was built by means of the immunoSEQ multiplex PCR assay. The table comes from immuneACCESS by way of TCRdb, which keeps in-frame sequences with V and J called. Part of the clones is missing from these tables; in studies checked, under half for an unresolved V gene and the rest for unknown reasons. For this sample there are about 480,000 clones; 87% appear just once. The ten largest clones represent about 13% of the sample. What this sample's treatment or condition label stands for: 15 to 20 received Ad26.COV2.S at low or high dose, single or two shots; 5 received placebo; per-sample allocation not given. Repertoires of vaccine and placebo recipients were sequenced from samples collected on day 63 after the first injection.

The starting material was peripheral blood, obtained in a trial of Ad26.COV2.S vaccine versus placebo. These receptors all stem from a person between 18 and 65 years old who received the Ad26.COV2.S COVID-19 vaccine or a placebo.

The CDR3 spells CASSSYKGKGAMDTEAFF. The CDR3 DNA reads TGTGCCAGCAGCAGCTATAAGGGCAAGGGGGCTATGGACACTGAAGCTTTCTTT. The rearrangement uses TRBV21-1 and TRBJ1-1; the D call of TRBD1 is as the table states it, not checked on the DNA. TRBV21-1 is given as a pseudogene. The length of the CDR3 is 18 residues.

The rearrangement joins TRBV28 to TRBJ1-1, with D unclear. Germline V gene data show CDR1 as MDHEN and CDR2 as SYDVKM. This CDR3 is built from 13 residues. Trimming took off 3 bases at V and 0 bases at J, with 5 bases between the two ends. CDR3 residues: CASSFSVNTEAFF. The CDR3 DNA reads TGTGCCAGCAGTTTCTCGGTGAACACTGAAGCTTTCTTT.

The chain uses TRBV4-3 and TRBJ2-6; no clear D. CDR1 and CDR2 (germline): LGHNA, YSLEER. The CDR3 totals 15 residues. V lost 4 bases and J lost 0, with 7 bases in between. The CDR3 nucleotides read TGCGCCAGCAGCCGAGGAAGCTCTGGGGCCAACGTCCTGACTTTC. Translating it yields CASSRGSSGANVLTF.

This clone was detected once. The genes are TRBV29-1 and TRBJ2-3; D unclear. Trimming pared 4 bases from V and 5 bases from J, leaving 10 bases between. This CDR3 comprises 12 residues. Germline CDR1 is SQVTM and CDR2 is ANQGSEA. The CDR3 here is CSVGSVKDTQYF. In DNA, the CDR3 is TGCAGCGTTGGATCAGTAAAAGATACGCAGTATTTT.

This sequence joins TRBV29-1 and TRBJ1-2, with D possibly TRBD1 on 6 matching bases. This CDR3 spans 13 amino acids. Trimming left V 4 bases short and J 5 bases short, with 14 bases between. Germline CDR1 is SQVTM and CDR2 is ANQGSEA. The CDR3 sequence: CSVGSGANYGYTF. In DNA form, the CDR3 reads TGCAGCGTTGGATCGGGGGCCAATTATGGCTACACCTTC.

V is TRBV30 and J is TRBJ2-7; D gene uncertain. V shed 2 bases and J shed 3 bases, with 8 bases lying between them. This CDR3 has 12 amino acids. The germline V gene has CDR1 GTSNPN and CDR2 SVGIG (reference sequence). The CDR3 DNA follows: TGTGCCTGGAGTTCACCCCACTACGAGCAGTACTTC. This gives the protein CAWSSPHYEQYF.

The chain employs TRBV14 and TRBJ1-5, with D unclear. Germline loops: CDR1 SGHDN, CDR2 FVKESK. Trimming removed 5 bases from V and 3 bases from J, with 8 bases in between. The length of the CDR3 is 13 residues. This CDR3 is CASSGGFNQPQHF. The CDR3 coding sequence is TGTGCCAGCAGCGGAGGGTTCAATCAGCCCCAGCATTTT. The variable domain in full, with the rest retrieved from reference TRBV14 and TRBJ1-5, is EAGVTQFPSHSVIEKGQTVTLRCDPISGHDNLYWYRRVMGKEIKFLLHFVKESKQDESGMPNNRFLAERTGGTYSTLKVQPAELEDSGVYFCASSGGFNQPQHFGDGTRLSIL.

V and J are TRBV5-4 and TRBJ2-7; 8 bases match TRBD1. V shed 0 bases and J 4 bases; nucleotides not matched to a gene: 3. The CDR3 covers 14 residues. Germline loops: CDR1 SGHNT, CDR2 YYREEE (reference sequence). DNA of the CDR3: TGTGCCAGCAGCTTGGAGAGACAGGGGTACGAGCAGTACTTC. This translates into CASSLERQGYEQYF.

Here the CDR3 reads CASSEYMSSGANVLTF. In nucleotides, the CDR3 is TGTGCCAGCAGTGAATATATGTCCTCTGGGGCCAACGTCCTGACTTTC. This sequence joins TRBV25-1 and TRBJ2-6; D gene unclear. The CDR3 spans 16 residues. Deletions cut 0 bases from V and 0 bases from J, with 6 bases between. Germline V lookup: CDR1 MGHDK, CDR2 SYGVNS.

The rearrangement uses TRBV18 and TRBJ2-5; D ambiguous. Germline CDR1 is KGHSH and CDR2 is LQKENI. The CDR3 runs to 15 residues. V lost 1 base and J lost 1, with 10 bases in between. CDR3 loop: CASSPLSALQETQYF. DNA for the CDR3: TGTGCCAGCTCACCACTGTCAGCCCTCCAAGAGACCCAGTACTTC.

This clone was picked up a small number of times. V is TRBV19 and J is TRBJ2-2; 7 positions match TRBD1. The CDR3 is made up of 14 amino acids. Losses at the gene ends were 11 bases for V and 2 bases for J; bases not matched to a gene: 8. CDR1 LNHDA and CDR2 SQIVND come from the germline V gene (reference sequence). CDR3 nucleotide sequence: TGTGCCGGGGAGAGGGGGCATAACACCGGGGAGCTGTTTTTT. It specifies CAGERGHNTGELFF.

V and J are TRBV6-5 and TRBJ1-3; D might be TRBD1 (5 bases). In germline, CDR1 is MNHEY, CDR2 SVGAGI. This CDR3 has 14 residues. Trimming removed 8 bases from V and 0 bases from J, with 11 bases in between. CDR3 sequence (DNA): TGTGCCAGCGGGGAGGGGAACTCTGGAAACACCATATATTTT. Its translation is CASGEGNSGNTIYF.

The chain employs TRBV13 and TRBJ2-2, with 8 nucleotides matching TRBD1. The J segment lost 4 bases and the V segment lost 5 bases, leaving 6 bases of the junction unmatched. Germline V gene sequence: CDR1 PRHDT, CDR2 FYEKMQ (reference sequence). The CDR3 has 15 amino acids. The DNA of the CDR3 is TGTGCCAGCAGCCCCAGGGGGCGGGTCACCGGGGAGCTGTTTTTT. Residues: CASSPRGRVTGELFF.

The rearrangement links TRBV7-6 to TRBJ2-7; unclear D gene. Germline CDR1 SGHVS, CDR2 FNYEAQ. V was pared by 5 bases and J by 0 bases, with 17 bases between. CDR3 size: 16 residues. Here the CDR3 reads CASSAYTGKSSYEQYF. The DNA for the CDR3 is TGTGCCAGCAGCGCCTACACGGGCAAAAGCTCCTACGAGCAGTACTTC.

The V and J genes are TRBV9 and TRBJ2-1; D ambiguous. Trimming took off 2 bases at V and 0 bases at J, with 9 bases between the two ends. This CDR3 is 15 amino acids long. Germline V gene lookup returns CDR1 SGDLS and CDR2 YYNGEE. CDR3 sequence (DNA): TGTGCCAGCAGCGTTTTAGAAACCTCCTACAATGAGCAGTTCTTC. Its protein is CASSVLETSYNEQFF.

The rearrangement joins TRBV12-5 to TRBJ2-2; D remains ambiguous. Per the germline V gene, CDR1 is LGHNT and CDR2 is FRNRAP. The CDR3 loop spans 16 amino acids. V was shortened by 1 base and J by 0 bases, with 9 bases between the two germline ends. This CDR3 reads CASGLGPTPNTGELFF. The CDR3 region has the DNA TGTGCTAGTGGTTTGGGACCTACACCGAACACCGGGGAGCTGTTTTTT.

The chain links TRBV5-1 to TRBJ2-7, with TRBD2 identical over 13 bases. Germline CDR1 SGHRS, CDR2 YFSETQ. The J segment lost 6 bases and the V segment lost 4 bases, leaving 10 bases of the junction unmatched. This CDR3 is 16 amino acids long. The CDR3 sequence: CASSASLAGGPVEQYF. Written as DNA, the CDR3 is TGCGCCAGCAGCGCCTCACTAGCGGGAGGGCCGGTCGAGCAGTACTTC.

This chain connects TRBV3-1 (or the pseudogene TRBV3-2) to TRBJ2-2, with unresolved D. Trimming cost V 4 bases and J 6 bases, with 6 bases left between them. CDR1 LGHDT and CDR2 YNNKEL come from the germline V gene (reference sequence). The CDR3 runs to 12 residues. The CDR3 sequence: CASSPGPGELFF. The CDR3 region has the DNA TGTGCCAGCAGCCCCGGGCCCGGGGAGCTGTTTTTT.

The chain employs TRBV15 and TRBJ2-3, with 12 bases aligning to TRBD2. The CDR3 consists of 18 residues. V dropped 3 bases and J dropped 5; count of bases not matched to a gene: 12. CDR1 and CDR2 (germline): LNHNV, YYDKDF (reference sequence). CDR3 in amino acids: CATSSGQRLAGVLDTQYF. The DNA for the CDR3 is TGTGCCACCAGCAGTGGACAGAGACTAGCGGGAGTTTTAGATACGCAGTATTTT. Using reference TRBV15 and TRBJ2-3 for the parts outside the CDR3, the full variable domain is DAMVIQNPRYQVTQFGKPVTLSCSQTLNHNVMYWYQQKSSQAPKLLFHYYDKDFNNEADTPDNFQSRRPNTSFCFLDIRSPGLGDTAMYLCATSSGQRLAGVLDTQYFGPGTRLTVL.

V usage is TRBV19 and J usage is TRBJ1-1; TRBD1 matches at 8 bases. Germline trimming cut 8 bases from V and 5 bases from J; bases unmatched to any gene: 7. In germline, CDR1 is LNHDA, CDR2 SQIVND (reference sequence). The CDR3 consists of 13 residues. Written as DNA, the CDR3 is TGTGCCAGTGGACTGGACAGGGTTACTGAAGCTTTCTTT. The encoded protein is CASGLDRVTEAFF. Based on the CDR3 plus reference TRBV19 and TRBJ1-1, the full variable domain is DGGITQSPKYLFRKEGQNVTLSCEQNLNHDAMYWYRQDPGQGLRLIYYSQIVNDFQKGDIAEGYSVSREKKESFPLTVTSAQKNPTAFYLCASGLDRVTEAFFGQGTRLTVV.

The V and J genes are TRBV6-2 or TRBV6-3 and TRBJ2-5; 9 nucleotides line up with TRBD1. Trimming removed 5 bases from V and 5 bases from J; junction bases left unmatched: 12. Germline CDR1 MNHEY, CDR2 SVGEGT. This CDR3 has 16 residues. The CDR3 region has the DNA TGTGCCAGCAGTACGCCGGGACAGGGTCTTCCGGAGACCCAGTACTTC. Amino acids: CASSTPGQGLPETQYF.

To note about this clone: The identical CDR3 is also encoded by other nucleotide sequences in the sample. The chain recombines TRBV19 with TRBJ2-7; 7 bases fit TRBD2. Per the germline V gene, CDR1 is LNHDA and CDR2 is SQIVND (reference sequence). Trimming cost V 4 bases and J 2 bases; bases outside gene matches: 5. The CDR3 runs 14 residues. CDR3 in amino acids: CASSRSGTAYEQYF. The CDR3 DNA follows: TGTGCCAGTAGTAGAAGCGGGACTGCCTACGAGCAGTACTTC.

This clone was seen only a few times. This sequence joins TRBV5-1 and TRBJ2-7; 10 bases fit TRBD1. Germline values: CDR1 SGHRS, CDR2 YFSETQ. The CDR3 has 13 amino acids. The V segment lost 3 bases and the J segment 3 bases; nucleotides outside the gene matches: 0. The CDR3 is CASSWTGGYEQYF. The CDR3 nucleotides are TGCGCCAGCAGCTGGACAGGGGGCTACGAGCAGTACTTC. Variable domain in full (rest from reference TRBV5-1 and TRBJ2-7): KAGVTQTPRYLIKTRGQQVTLSCSPISGHRSVSWYQQTPGQGLQFLFEYFSETQRNKGNFPGRFSGRQFSNSRSEMNVSTLELGDSALYLCASSWTGGYEQYFGPGTRLTVT.

This chain uses TRBV9 with TRBJ2-7; 9 bases align to TRBD2. This CDR3 has 14 residues. V was pared by 0 bases and J by 3 bases, with 1 base of the junction left unmatched. Germline CDR1 and CDR2: SGDLS and YYNGEE. The CDR3 sequence is CASSVVAGDYEQYF. The CDR3 coding sequence is TGTGCCAGCAGCGTAGTAGCGGGAGACTACGAGCAGTACTTC.

CDR3 amino acids: CASNKRDRANQPQHF. CDR3 bases: TGTGCCAGCAATAAGCGGGACAGGGCCAATCAGCCCCAGCATTTT. This chain joins TRBV28 and TRBJ1-5; 9 nucleotides line up with TRBD1. The CDR3 covers 15 residues. Germline V lookup: CDR1 MDHEN, CDR2 SYDVKM. With V trimmed by 7 bases and J by 3 bases, 7 bases remained unmatched.

This chain uses TRBV7-6 with TRBJ1-2; D gene uncertain. Trimming cost V 1 base and J 2 bases, with 14 bases left between them. The CDR3 length is 16 residues. CDR1 SGHVS and CDR2 FNYEAQ come from the germline V gene. The CDR3 DNA reads as TGTGCCAGCAGCTTAGTAAACGGTTGTCGGAACTATGGCTACACCTTC. Translation: CASSLVNGCRNYGYTF.

The chain couples TRBV5-1 to TRBJ2-5; tentatively, D is TRBD1 (5 bases). The CDR3 length is 13 residues. Trimming stripped 1 base from V and 5 bases from J, with 9 bases between. Germline V gives CDR1 SGHRS, CDR2 YFSETQ. The CDR3 loop is CASSLQGAETQYF. Here the CDR3 DNA reads TGCGCCAGCAGCTTGCAGGGTGCGGAGACCCAGTACTTC.

J is TRBJ1-1 and V is TRBV15; D gene uncertain. Trimming cost V 0 bases and J 6 bases, with 5 bases left between them. This CDR3 has 12 residues. The germline V gene encodes CDR1 LNHNV and CDR2 YYDKDF (reference sequence). The CDR3 spells CATSRDLPEAFF. CDR3 nucleotides: TGTGCCACCAGCAGAGATTTACCTGAAGCTTTCTTT.

Comments on this clone: The junction does not match germline at one end; this may be a read error. This chain connects TRBV20-1 to TRBJ2-7, with a weak D call TRBD2 (7 bases). Per the germline V gene, CDR1 is DFQATT and CDR2 is SNEGSKA (reference sequence). The CDR3 runs to 11 residues. This chain's CDR3 is CSASKEGGPLF. Written as DNA, the CDR3 is TGCAGTGCTAGTAAGGAGGGGGGGCCTCTATTC.

This clone occurred a few times. The CDR3 loop reads CASGGGTLNYEQYF. The CDR3 coding sequence is TGCGCCAGCGGGGGAGGGACACTCAACTACGAGCAGTACTTC. This chain uses TRBV5-1 with TRBJ2-7; D perhaps matches TRBD2 (7 bases). The CDR3 contains 14 residues. Germline V gene lookup returns CDR1 SGHRS and CDR2 YFSETQ. V gave up 7 bases and J gave up 3 bases, with 17 bases separating them.